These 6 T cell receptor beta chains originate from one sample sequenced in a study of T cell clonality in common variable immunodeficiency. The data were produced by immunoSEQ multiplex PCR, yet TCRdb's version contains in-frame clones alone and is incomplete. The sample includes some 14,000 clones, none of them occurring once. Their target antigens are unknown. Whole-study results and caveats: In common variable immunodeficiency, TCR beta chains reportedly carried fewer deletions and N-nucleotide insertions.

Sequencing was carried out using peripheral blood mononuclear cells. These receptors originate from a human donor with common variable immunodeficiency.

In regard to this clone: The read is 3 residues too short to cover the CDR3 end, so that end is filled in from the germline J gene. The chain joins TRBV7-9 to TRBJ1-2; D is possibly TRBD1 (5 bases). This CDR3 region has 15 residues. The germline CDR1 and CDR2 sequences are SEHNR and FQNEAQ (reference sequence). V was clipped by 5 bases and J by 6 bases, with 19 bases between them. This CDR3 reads CASSAYISGLDGYTF. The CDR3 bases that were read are TGTGCCAGCAGCGCCTACATATCAGGGCTAGATGGC.

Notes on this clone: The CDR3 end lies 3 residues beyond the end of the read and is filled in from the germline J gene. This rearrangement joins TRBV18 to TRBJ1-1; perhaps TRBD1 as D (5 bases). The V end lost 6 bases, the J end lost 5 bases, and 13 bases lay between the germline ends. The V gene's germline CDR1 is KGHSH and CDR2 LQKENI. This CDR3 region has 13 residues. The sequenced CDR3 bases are TGTGCCAGCTCCGGGCAGGGCCGAACTGAA. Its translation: CASSGQGRTE. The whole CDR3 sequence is CASSGQGRTEAFF.

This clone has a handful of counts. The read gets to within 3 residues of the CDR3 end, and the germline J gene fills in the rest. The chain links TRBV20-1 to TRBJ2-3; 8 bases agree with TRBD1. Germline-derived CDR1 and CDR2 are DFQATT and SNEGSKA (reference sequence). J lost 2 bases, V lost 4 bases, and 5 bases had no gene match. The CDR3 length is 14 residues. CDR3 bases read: TGCAGTGCTACCGGGACAGGTAACACAGATACG. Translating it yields CSATGTGNTDT. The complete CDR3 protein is CSATGTGNTDTQYF.

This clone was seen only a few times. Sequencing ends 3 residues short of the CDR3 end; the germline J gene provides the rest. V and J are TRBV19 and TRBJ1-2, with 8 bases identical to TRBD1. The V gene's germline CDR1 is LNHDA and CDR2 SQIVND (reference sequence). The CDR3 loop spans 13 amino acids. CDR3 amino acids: CASAGAGGAGYTF. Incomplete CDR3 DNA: TGTGCCAGTGCCGGGGCAGGGGGCGCAGGC.

CDR3 loop: CASSFTGGRAYEQYF. Partial CDR3 DNA: TGTGCCAGCAGCTTCACTGGCGGGAGGGCCTACGAG. The V gene is TRBV7-9, the J gene TRBJ2-7; 9 bases map to TRBD2. The read falls 3 residues short of the CDR3 end, and the missing part is taken from the germline J gene. This CDR3 region has 15 residues. V lost 3 bases, J lost 2 bases, and 5 bases stayed unmatched. Germline CDR1 reads SEHNR; CDR2 reads FQNEAQ (reference sequence).

CDR3 DNA, as far as it was read: TGTGCCAGTAGTATCCTCGGACAGAGTACTGAA. It encodes CASSILGQSTE. The whole CDR3 sequence is CASSILGQSTEAFF. The V and J genes are TRBV19 and TRBJ1-1, with D perhaps matching TRBD1 (6 bases). The read falls 3 residues short of the CDR3 end, and the missing part is taken from the germline J gene. This CDR3 has 14 amino acids. V was cut by 3 bases and J by 5 bases, with 13 bases left in between. Germline loops: CDR1 LNHDA, CDR2 SQIVND (reference sequence).